Listed below are T cell receptor beta chains from one sample, sequenced in a study of T cell responses to AZD1222 COVID-19 vaccine. The protocol was immunoSEQ multiplex PCR, while the TCRdb copy is restricted to in-frame clones and leaves out a portion. The table lists about 200,000 clones, approximately 93% of them singletons. This material consisted of peripheral blood, taken 28 days after the second AZD1222 dose. These receptors all stem from an adult who received the AZD1222 COVID-19 vaccine. CDR3s include the opening cysteine and the closing phenylalanine or tryptophan. The order of the fields is clone size, J gene, D gene, V gene, CDR3 protein, CDR3 DNA. A D gene is named only where the DNA matches it firmly. Size tells how often a clone was seen (once, few, many) or the class of an expanded clone, and some rows leave it out.

size: NA
J: TRBJ1-2
D: NA
V: TRBV5-5
CDR3: CASSLKEGVWSGYTF
DNA: TGTGCCAGCAGCTTAAAGGAGGGCGTATGGAGCGGCTACACCTTC

size: NA
J: TRBJ1-5
D: NA
V: TRBV3-1/TRBV3-2
CDR3: CASSQGRARGPQHF
DNA: TGTGCCAGCAGCCAAGGAAGGGCACGTGGGCCCCAGCATTTT

size: NA
J: TRBJ1-5
D: NA
V: TRBV4-2
CDR3: CASSLRQSESNQPQHF
DNA: TGTGCCAGCAGCCTTCGACAGTCAGAGAGCAATCAGCCCCAGCATTTT

size: NA
J: TRBJ1-5
D: NA
V: TRBV11-2
CDR3: CASSLDPGRNQPQHF
DNA: TGTGCCAGCAGCTTAGATCCAGGGCGAAATCAGCCCCAGCATTTT

size: NA
J: TRBJ1-4
D: NA
V: TRBV19
CDR3: CASRPGTLRNREKLFF
DNA: TGTGCCAGTAGACCGGGGACTCTAAGAAACAGGGAAAAACTGTTTTTT

size: NA
J: TRBJ1-5
D: NA
V: TRBV19
CDR3: CASSIRRGTGEQPQHF
DNA: TGTGCCAGTAGTATCAGGAGGGGGACGGGCGAGCAGCCCCAGCATTTT

size: NA
J: TRBJ1-5
D: TRBD1
V: TRBV20-1
CDR3: CSAIDRGNQPQHF
DNA: TGCAGTGCTATTGACAGGGGCAATCAGCCCCAGCATTTT

size: NA
J: TRBJ1-1
D: NA
V: TRBV9
CDR3: CASSRDGEAFF
DNA: TGTGCCAGCAGCCGGGACGGTGAAGCTTTCTTT

size: NA
J: TRBJ1-2
D: NA
V: TRBV3-1/TRBV3-2
CDR3: CASSPGRHGYTF
DNA: TGTGCCAGCAGCCCCGGACGGCATGGCTACACCTTC

size: NA
J: TRBJ1-3
D: NA
V: TRBV5-1
CDR3: CASSISGLSGNTIYF
DNA: TGCGCCAGCAGTATTTCCGGTCTCTCTGGAAACACCATATATTTT

size: NA
J: TRBJ1-3
D: NA
V: TRBV19
CDR3: CASSIPRGGTGNTIYF
DNA: TGTGCCAGTAGTATCCCACGCGGGGGTACTGGAAACACCATATATTTT

size: NA
J: TRBJ2-7
D: NA
V: TRBV25-1
CDR3: CASSERVINEQYF
DNA: TGTGCCAGCAGTGAAAGGGTAATCAACGAGCAGTACTTC

size: NA
J: TRBJ1-2
D: NA
V: TRBV6-6
CDR3: CASSTRGNGYTF
DNA: TGTGCCAGCAGTACCCGGGGGAATGGCTACACCTTC

size: once
J: TRBJ1-6
D: NA
V: TRBV14
CDR3: CASSPTYSPLHF
DNA: TGTGCCAGCAGCCCTACCTATTCACCCCTCCACTTT

size: once
J: TRBJ2-3
D: NA
V: TRBV7-3
CDR3: CASSSGGSTDTQYF
DNA: TGTGCCAGCAGCTCTGGGGGGAGCACAGATACGCAGTATTTT

size: NA
J: TRBJ1-2
D: NA
V: TRBV3-1/TRBV3-2
CDR3: CASSQGTVSSMARTF
DNA: TGTGCCAGCAGCCAAGGGACAGTTTCCTCTATGGCTCGCACCTTC

size: once
J: TRBJ2-5
D: NA
V: TRBV4-1
CDR3: CASSQVRPGLGQETQYF
DNA: TGCGCCAGCAGCCAAGTGCGGCCGGGACTGGGCCAAGAGACCCAGTACTTC

size: NA
J: TRBJ2-7
D: NA
V: TRBV7-9
CDR3: CASSQGGIEQYF
DNA: TGTGCCAGCAGCCAGGGCGGTATCGAGCAGTACTTC

size: NA
J: TRBJ1-3
D: NA
V: TRBV9
CDR3: CASSVDLLSGNTIYF
DNA: TGTGCCAGCAGCGTAGATCTCCTTTCTGGAAACACCATATATTTT

size: NA
J: TRBJ2-2
D: TRBD2
V: TRBV6-6
CDR3: CASRRGGSNTGELFF
DNA: TGTGCCAGCAGACGCGGGGGGTCTAACACCGGGGAGCTGTTTTTT

size: NA
J: TRBJ2-5
D: NA
V: TRBV5-1
CDR3: CASSAPTGSPQETQYF
DNA: TGCGCCAGCAGCGCCCCCACAGGGTCCCCTCAAGAGACCCAGTACTTC

size: NA
J: TRBJ2-7
D: NA
V: TRBV18
CDR3: CASSPPGDSYEQYF
DNA: TGTGCCAGCTCACCACCGGGTGATTCGTACGAGCAGTACTTC

size: NA
J: TRBJ1-3
D: TRBD1
V: TRBV9
CDR3: CASSVLGQGRNTIYF
DNA: TGTGCCAGCAGCGTACTTGGACAGGGTAGAAACACCATATATTTT

size: NA
J: TRBJ2-1
D: TRBD1
V: TRBV10-3
CDR3: CAISGRGTGGINEQFF
DNA: TGTGCCATCAGTGGTCGAGGGACAGGGGGTATCAATGAGCAGTTCTTC

size: NA
J: TRBJ1-1
D: NA
V: TRBV7-2
CDR3: CASSLGAGSTEAFF
DNA: TGTGCCAGCAGCTTAGGTGCGGGGAGCACTGAAGCTTTCTTT

size: NA
J: TRBJ1-1
D: NA
V: TRBV11-3
CDR3: CASSSGNRNTEAFF
DNA: TGTGCCAGCAGCAGTGGGAACAGGAACACTGAAGCTTTCTTT

size: NA
J: TRBJ2-7
D: TRBD2
V: TRBV5-6
CDR3: CASSATSGGHEQYF
DNA: TGTGCCAGCAGCGCCACTAGCGGGGGGCACGAGCAGTACTTC

size: NA
J: TRBJ2-7
D: NA
V: TRBV21-1
CDR3: CASSETGTSGPEQYF
DNA: TGTGCCAGCAGCGAAACCGGGACCAGCGGACCCGAGCAGTACTTC

size: NA
J: TRBJ1-6
D: NA
V: TRBV28
CDR3: CASSSVGHSPLHF
DNA: TGTGCCAGCAGTTCGGTGGGGCATTCACCCCTCCACTTT

size: NA
J: TRBJ2-7
D: NA
V: TRBV27
CDR3: CASSFQGNSYEQYF
DNA: TGTGCCAGCAGTTTTCAGGGGAACTCCTACGAGCAGTACTTC

size: NA
J: TRBJ1-2
D: NA
V: TRBV7-2
CDR3: CASSLIQGGGYTF
DNA: TGTGCCAGCAGCCTAATACAAGGCGGGGGCTACACCTTC

size: NA
J: TRBJ2-7
D: TRBD1
V: TRBV5-8
CDR3: CASLESRDRGVEEQYF
DNA: TGTGCCAGCTTGGAGAGCCGGGACAGGGGTGTTGAGGAGCAGTACTTC

size: NA
J: TRBJ1-1
D: NA
V: TRBV6-2/TRBV6-3
CDR3: CASSVLGGTEAFF
DNA: TGTGCCAGCAGTGTATTGGGGGGCACTGAAGCTTTCTTT

size: NA
J: TRBJ1-5
D: NA
V: TRBV27
CDR3: CASSFDRSNQPQHF
DNA: TGTGCCAGCAGTTTCGACAGGAGCAATCAGCCCCAGCATTTT

size: many
J: TRBJ2-1
D: TRBD2
V: TRBV30
CDR3: CAWSVLAASYNEQFF
DNA: TGTGCCTGGAGTGTACTAGCGGCCTCCTACAATGAGCAGTTCTTC

size: NA
J: TRBJ1-2
D: NA
V: TRBV5-1
CDR3: CASSFYRAPAVF
DNA: TGCGCCAGCAGCTTCTACAGGGCCCCGGCGGTCTTC

size: NA
J: TRBJ2-7
D: NA
V: TRBV30
CDR3: CAWSPSYEQYF
DNA: TGTGCCTGGAGTCCCAGCTACGAGCAGTACTTC

size: few
J: TRBJ1-5
D: NA
V: TRBV3-1/TRBV3-2
CDR3: CASSQMGSNQPQHF
DNA: TGTGCCAGCAGCCAAATGGGGAGCAATCAGCCCCAGCATTTT

size: NA
J: TRBJ2-4
D: NA
V: TRBV28
CDR3: CASSTTRRAKNIQYF
DNA: TGTGCCAGCAGTACGACTCGGCGAGCCAAAAACATTCAGTACTTC

size: NA
J: TRBJ1-6
D: NA
V: TRBV4-3
CDR3: CASSQVSSLNSPLHF
DNA: TGCGCCAGCAGCCAAGTCTCCTCCCTAAATTCACCCCTCCACTTT

size: NA
J: TRBJ1-1
D: NA
V: TRBV10-3
CDR3: CAISASLSYTEAFF
DNA: TGTGCCATCAGTGCATCCCTCTCTTACACTGAAGCTTTCTTT

size: NA
J: TRBJ1-4
D: NA
V: TRBV10-2
CDR3: CASIGREKEANEKLFF
DNA: TGCGCCAGCATCGGGAGGGAAAAAGAAGCTAATGAAAAACTGTTTTTT

size: NA
J: TRBJ2-3
D: NA
V: TRBV19
CDR3: CASSIDRIESDTQYF
DNA: TGTGCCAGTAGTATAGATCGGATTGAGTCAGATACGCAGTATTTT

size: NA
J: TRBJ1-1
D: NA
V: TRBV2
CDR3: CASSEWAEAFF
DNA: TGTGCCAGCAGTGAGTGGGCTGAAGCTTTCTTT

size: few
J: TRBJ2-1
D: NA
V: TRBV11-1
CDR3: CASSLPGRSSYNEQFF
DNA: TGTGCCAGCAGCTTACCGGGGCGGAGCTCCTACAATGAGCAGTTCTTC

size: NA
J: TRBJ1-1
D: NA
V: TRBV10-3
CDR3: CAISDLPQGLNTEAFF
DNA: TGTGCCATCAGTGACTTACCCCAGGGGCTGAACACTGAAGCTTTCTTT

size: NA
J: TRBJ2-3
D: NA
V: TRBV10-3
CDR3: CAISYFKSRLGADTQYF
DNA: TGTGCCATCAGTTACTTTAAAAGTAGGTTAGGGGCAGATACGCAGTATTTT

size: NA
J: TRBJ2-1
D: TRBD1
V: TRBV5-5
CDR3: CASSFLPGQGNNEQFF
DNA: TGTGCCAGCAGCTTCCTACCGGGACAGGGAAACAATGAGCAGTTCTTC

size: NA
J: TRBJ1-2
D: NA
V: TRBV15
CDR3: CATSRALSTNRNYGYTF
DNA: TGTGCCACCAGCAGAGCTCTTAGTACTAATAGAAACTATGGCTACACCTTC

size: NA
J: TRBJ1-4
D: NA
V: TRBV10-2
CDR3: CASMKRPGNEKLFF
DNA: TGCGCCAGCATGAAGAGACCGGGTAATGAAAAACTGTTTTTT

size: NA
J: TRBJ1-3
D: NA
V: TRBV6-5
CDR3: CASSSPGRGGNTIYF
DNA: TGTGCCAGCAGTTCCCCGGGGAGGGGTGGAAACACCATATATTTT

size: once
J: TRBJ1-5
D: NA
V: TRBV6-1
CDR3: CASSEWQGGNQPQHF
DNA: TGTGCCAGCAGTGAATGGCAGGGCGGCAATCAGCCCCAGCATTTT

size: NA
J: TRBJ1-1
D: NA
V: TRBV27
CDR3: CASSSYPGEAFF
DNA: TGTGCCAGCAGTTCGTATCCGGGTGAAGCTTTCTTT